The following is a TCR beta chain sequence with its context. Its antigen remains unidentified. Extraction of RNA preceded its reverse transcription into cDNA, which served as the sequencing template. Produced via immunoSEQ multiplex PCR; TCRdb's table is partial and in-frame only. The table has about 200,000 clones, about three fifths seen once. This sample stems from a study of CD8+ T cells in alopecia areata. The wider study: Patients in the treated group were given tofacitinib by mouth, 5 to 10 mg twice a day.

Study outcomes and limitations: Because one nonresponder was included, the link of baseline CD8+ expansion to response is considered uncertain. Scalp clonality and expanded CD8+ clones among the top 100 fell significantly with tofacitinib.

Per the germline V gene, CDR1 is SQVTM and CDR2 is ANQGSEA. CDR3 length: 12 amino acids. V lost 3 bases and J lost 5, with 10 bases in between. This sample's treatment: oral pan-JAK inhibitor, 5-10 mg twice daily. This chain uses TRBV29-1 with TRBJ1-2, with TRBD1 as a possible D gene (5 bases). Sequenced material: CD4+ T cells sorted from blood, taken at roughly week 49, from a patient treated with tofacitinib. This receptor was taken from a human donor with alopecia areata. The CDR3 is CSVDRAIYGYTF. In DNA, the CDR3 is TGCAGCGTTGACAGGGCGATTTATGGCTACACCTTC.